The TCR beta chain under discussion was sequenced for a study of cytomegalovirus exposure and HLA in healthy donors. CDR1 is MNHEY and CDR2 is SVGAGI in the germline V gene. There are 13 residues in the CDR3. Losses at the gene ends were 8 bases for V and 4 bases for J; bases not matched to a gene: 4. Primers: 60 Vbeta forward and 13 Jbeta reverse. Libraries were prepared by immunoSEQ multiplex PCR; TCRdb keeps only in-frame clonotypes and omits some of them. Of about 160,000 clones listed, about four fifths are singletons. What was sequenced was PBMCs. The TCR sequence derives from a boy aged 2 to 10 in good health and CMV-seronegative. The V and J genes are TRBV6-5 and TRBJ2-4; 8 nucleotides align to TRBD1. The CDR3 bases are TGTGCCAGCGTGGACAGGGCAAAAAACATTCAGTACTTC. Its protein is CASVDRAKNIQYF.